Each of the 14 T cell receptor beta chains below was sequenced from the same sample in a study of cytomegalovirus exposure and HLA in healthy donors. The PCR ran on 60 Vbeta and 13 Jbeta primers. Profiling relied on immunoSEQ multiplex PCR, and the TCRdb table lists in-frame clones only, not all of them. The sample has 210,000 or so clones; 80% to 85% are singletons. The source material was PBMCs. The receptors come from a boy aged 2-9 years in good health and CMV-seronegative.

Worth noting for this clone: Germline is not matched at one junction end, which may reflect a read error. This chain links TRBV7-7 with TRBJ2-3; D remains ambiguous. The CDR3 totals 12 residues. Germline CDR1 and CDR2: SSHAT and FNYEAQ (reference sequence). DNA for the CDR3: TGTGCTAGCAGCCCGCGGCGGGATACGCAGTATTTT. This gives the protein CASSPRRDTQYF.

The CDR3 coding sequence is TGCGCCAGCAGCCTTCGACAGGGTTTAATCGACGAGCAGTACTTC. This encodes CASSLRQGLIDEQYF. The V gene is TRBV4-1, the J gene TRBJ2-5, with 7 positions matching TRBD1. The DNA end favors TRBJ2-7, so the J call may be wrong. CDR3 length equals 15 residues. Germline CDR1 is MGHRA and CDR2 is YSYEKL.

The CDR3 spells CASSLNGGAWDEQFF. The CDR3 bases are TGTGCCAGCAGCTTAAACGGGGGGGCGTGGGATGAGCAGTTCTTC. This chain joins TRBV7-2 and TRBJ2-1; 8 bases match TRBD2. Looked up from germline, CDR1 is SGHTA and CDR2 is FQGNSA. V shed 2 bases, J shed 8 bases, and the junction held 8 bases outside the gene matches. The CDR3 covers 15 residues. Complete variable domain (other parts from reference TRBV7-2 and TRBJ2-1): GAGVSQSPSNKVTEKGKDVELRCDPISGHTALYWYRQSLGQGLEFLIYFQGNSAPDKSGLPSDRFSAERTGGSVSTLTIQRTQQEDSAVYLCASSLNGGAWDEQFFGPGTRLTVL.

The chain employs TRBV7-2 and TRBJ2-1; 8 bases are a match to TRBD1. Germline V lookup: CDR1 SGHTA, CDR2 FQGNSA. V shed 5 bases, J shed 9 bases, and the junction held 9 bases outside the gene matches. This CDR3 comprises 14 residues. As DNA, the CDR3 is TGTGCCAGCAGCCCCTTCCAGGGGGCAAGTGAGCAGTTCTTC. It encodes CASSPFQGASEQFF. The variable domain in full, with the rest retrieved from reference TRBV7-2 and TRBJ2-1, is GAGVSQSPSNKVTEKGKDVELRCDPISGHTALYWYRQSLGQGLEFLIYFQGNSAPDKSGLPSDRFSAERTGGSVSTLTIQRTQQEDSAVYLCASSPFQGASEQFFGPGTRLTVL.

This chain links TRBV6-1 with TRBJ1-2; TRBD1 matches 7 bases. J lost 1 base, V lost 6 bases, and 2 bases had no gene match. Germline V lookup: CDR1 MNHNS, CDR2 SASEGT. This CDR3 is 13 amino acids long. CDR3 nucleotides: TGTGCCAGCAGCGGACAGGATAACTATGGCTACACCTTC. Protein: CASSGQDNYGYTF.

This clone occurred once. The V and J genes are TRBV19 and TRBJ1-1; possible D gene TRBD1, 6 bases. The V end lost 5 bases, the J end lost 3 bases, and 13 bases lay between the germline ends. CDR1 and CDR2 from the germline V gene are LNHDA and SQIVND (reference sequence). CDR3 length: 14 amino acids. CDR3 DNA: TGTGCCAGTAGTGAAGGGACAACGGACACTGAAGCTTTCTTT. Protein product: CASSEGTTDTEAFF.

The rearrangement uses TRBV15 and TRBJ1-1, with 12 nucleotides matching TRBD1. The CDR3 totals 17 residues. V trimming: 2 bases; J trimming: 4 bases; junction bases outside the gene matches: 8. Per the germline V gene, CDR1 is LNHNV and CDR2 is YYDKDF (reference sequence). The CDR3 DNA reads as TGTGCCACCAGCAGAATCTGGGGACAGGGGGCGGGCACTGAAGCTTTCTTT. Its protein product is CATSRIWGQGAGTEAFF.

In DNA form, the CDR3 reads TGTGCCAGCAGATGGCAGGGAAGGAACGAGCAGTACTTC. Its translation: CASRWQGRNEQYF. The chain combines TRBV6-5 with TRBJ2-7, with a weak D call TRBD1 (5 bases). This CDR3 contains 13 residues. Trimming pared 6 bases from V and 5 bases from J, leaving 14 bases between. Germline CDR1 MNHEY, CDR2 SVGAGI.

The rearrangement uses TRBV12-5 and TRBJ1-2, with 9 bases identical to TRBD1. Trimming took 6 bases from V and 3 from J; bases not matched to a gene: 2. The CDR3 covers 13 residues. Germline CDR1 is LGHNT and CDR2 is FRNRAP. The CDR3 DNA reads as TGTGCTAGTGGCACAGGGGGCCACTATGGCTACACCTTC. It codes for CASGTGGHYGYTF.

For this clone: The junction departs from germline at one end; a sequencing error may be responsible. The chain combines TRBV7-2 with TRBJ2-5; 11 nucleotides match TRBD2. The CDR3 length is 15 residues. Per germline, CDR1 SGHTA and CDR2 FQGNSA. The CDR3 DNA reads as TGTGCCAGCAGCCTAGCGGGGGGAATCCAAGAGACCCAGTACTTC. Its translation is CASSLAGGIQETQYF.

The chain has TRBV7-9 and TRBJ2-3, with 7 positions matching TRBD2. The germline V gene encodes CDR1 SEHNR and CDR2 FQNEAQ (reference sequence). The CDR3 covers 15 residues. V was pared by 10 bases and J by 1 base, with 11 bases of the junction left unmatched. CDR3 in DNA: TGTGCCAACCCGCCCCTTCGGGAGGGCACAGATACGCAGTATTTT. This codes for CANPPLREGTDTQYF.

This sequence joins TRBV7-3 and TRBJ2-3; 8 bases are a match to TRBD2. V gave up 7 bases and J gave up 6 bases; unmatched junction bases: 24. The germline V gene has CDR1 SGHTA and CDR2 FQGTGA. This CDR3 has 19 amino acids. Here the CDR3 DNA reads TGTGCCAGCACCCTCCACGGGCTAGCGGGTGTCCAGCTTCGGGATACGCAGTATTTT. This gives the protein CASTLHGLAGVQLRDTQYF.

The chain joins TRBV29-1 to TRBJ2-1; 8 bases match TRBD2. This CDR3 spans 16 amino acids. The ends lost 8 bases at V and 8 bases at J; junction bases unmatched: 20. Per the germline V gene, CDR1 is SQVTM and CDR2 is ANQGSEA. The CDR3 coding sequence is TGCAGCCTTACCGGGACTAGAAATTCGCCGCGTGATGAGCAGTTCTTC. This gives the protein CSLTGTRNSPRDEQFF.

This clone showed up just once. The rearrangement joins TRBV15 to TRBJ2-7, with 9 bases that match TRBD1. CDR3 length: 14 residues. J gave up 4 bases and V 4 bases, and 5 bases lay outside the gene matches. Per germline, CDR1 LNHNV and CDR2 YYDKDF (reference sequence). CDR3 amino acids: CATSTGQGGYEQYF. The CDR3 DNA sequence: TGTGCCACCAGCACGGGACAGGGAGGGTACGAGCAGTACTTC.